This entry features one TCR beta chain sequence. As processed by the authors: From reference gene primer amplification, estimates of nucleated cell counts were derived. The repertoire was sequenced with immunoSEQ multiplex PCR; TCRdb's copy has only in-frame clones and lacks some. That table is the source of V, J and clone size, and D and trimming were worked out from the DNA. This sample has approximately 69,000 clones; roughly 86% occur once, and the top ten carry roughly 12%. Per the germline V gene, CDR1 is SGHTA and CDR2 is FQGNSA. The germline V and J ends were trimmed by 4 bases and 4 bases, with 18 bases remaining between them. This CDR3 has 16 amino acids. These data originate in a study of blood T cell repertoires in COVID-19. Across the study: From T cells, B-cell-depleted T cells, or PBMCs came the material, which was cDNA or gDNA.

The rearrangement joins TRBV7-2 to TRBJ2-3; tentative D call: TRBD2 (5 bases). The sequencing sample was made of peripheral blood. The TCR sequence derives from a human donor in a cohort sampled during active COVID-19. This chain's CDR3 is CASSYLGGGNADTQYF. CDR3 nucleotides: TGTGCCAGCAGCTATTTAGGAGGTGGAAATGCAGATACGCAGTATTTT.